The present TCR beta chain was sequenced within a study of cytomegalovirus exposure and HLA in healthy donors. 13 Jbeta primers and 60 Vbeta primers were used for the PCR. The authors' processing: Later reanalysis found roughly 80 million unique TCR beta chains, some 10 million of them shared. Assay: immunoSEQ multiplex PCR; the TCRdb copy retains only in-frame clones and omits some. V and J calls and clone size come straight from that table; D and trimming were deduced from the DNA. The profile shows roughly 150,000 clones, approximately 80% of them singletons. V was clipped by 6 bases and J by 0 bases, with 13 bases between them. Germline CDR1 reads SGDLS; CDR2 reads YYNGEE. The CDR3 loop spans 14 amino acids. Notes on the study in general: Productive rates of about 87% or about 30% were seen for most TCR beta V segments in an earlier analysis.

About this clone: No antigen is known for it.

V usage is TRBV9 and J usage is TRBJ2-7, with D possibly TRBD2 on 6 matching bases. The sample consisted of PBMCs. The clonotype was recovered from a male donor in good health and CMV-seronegative. CDR3 in DNA: TGTGCCAGCAACGGGGGTGTGAGCTCCTACGAGCAGTACTTC. It translates to CASNGGVSSYEQYF.